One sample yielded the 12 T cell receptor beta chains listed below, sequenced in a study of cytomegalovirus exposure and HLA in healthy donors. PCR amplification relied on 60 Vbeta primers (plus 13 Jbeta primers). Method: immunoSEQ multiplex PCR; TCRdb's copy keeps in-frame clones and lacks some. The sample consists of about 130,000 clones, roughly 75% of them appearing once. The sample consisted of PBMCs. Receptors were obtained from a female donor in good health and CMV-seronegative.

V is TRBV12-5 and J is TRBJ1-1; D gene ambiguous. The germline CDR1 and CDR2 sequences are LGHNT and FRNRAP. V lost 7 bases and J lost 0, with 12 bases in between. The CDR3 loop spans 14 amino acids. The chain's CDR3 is CASEPSGLNTEAFF. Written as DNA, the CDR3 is TGTGCTAGTGAACCGAGCGGCCTGAACACTGAAGCTTTCTTT.

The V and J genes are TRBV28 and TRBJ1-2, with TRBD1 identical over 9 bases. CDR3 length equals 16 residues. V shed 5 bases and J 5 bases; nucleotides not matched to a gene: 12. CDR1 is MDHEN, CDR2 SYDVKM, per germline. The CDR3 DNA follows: TGTGCCAGCAGTCTCAACAGGGGGCGCGGGACTTATGGCTACACCTTC. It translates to CASSLNRGRGTYGYTF.

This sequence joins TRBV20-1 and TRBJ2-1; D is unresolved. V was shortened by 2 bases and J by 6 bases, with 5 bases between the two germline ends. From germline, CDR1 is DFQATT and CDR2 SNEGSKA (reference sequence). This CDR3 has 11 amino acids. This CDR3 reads CSARPLNEQFF. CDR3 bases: TGCAGTGCTAGACCTCTCAATGAGCAGTTCTTC.

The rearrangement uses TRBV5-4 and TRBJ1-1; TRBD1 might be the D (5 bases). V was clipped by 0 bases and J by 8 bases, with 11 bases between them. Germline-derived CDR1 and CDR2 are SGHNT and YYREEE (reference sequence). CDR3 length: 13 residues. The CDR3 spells CASSLVGTAEAFF. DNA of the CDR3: TGTGCCAGCAGCTTGGTAGGGACTGCCGAAGCTTTCTTT.

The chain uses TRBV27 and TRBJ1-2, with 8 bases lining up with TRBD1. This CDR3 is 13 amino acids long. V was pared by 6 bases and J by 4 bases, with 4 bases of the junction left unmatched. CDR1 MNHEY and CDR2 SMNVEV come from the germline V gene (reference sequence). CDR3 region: CASSPTGGYGYTF. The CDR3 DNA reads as TGTGCCAGCAGCCCAACAGGGGGCTATGGCTACACCTTC.

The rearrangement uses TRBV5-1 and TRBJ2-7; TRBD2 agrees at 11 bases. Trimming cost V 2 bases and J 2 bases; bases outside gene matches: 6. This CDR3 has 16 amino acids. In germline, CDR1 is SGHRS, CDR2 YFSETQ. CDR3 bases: TGCGCCAGCAGCTTAATACTAGCGGGGGATACCTACGAGCAGTACTTC. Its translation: CASSLILAGDTYEQYF.

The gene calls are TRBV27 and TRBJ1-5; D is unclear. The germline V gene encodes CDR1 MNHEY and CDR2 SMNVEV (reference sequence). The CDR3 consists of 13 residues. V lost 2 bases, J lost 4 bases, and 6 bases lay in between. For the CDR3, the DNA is TGTGCCAGCAGTTTAGGTCGGAATCAGCCCCAGCATTTT. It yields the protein CASSLGRNQPQHF.

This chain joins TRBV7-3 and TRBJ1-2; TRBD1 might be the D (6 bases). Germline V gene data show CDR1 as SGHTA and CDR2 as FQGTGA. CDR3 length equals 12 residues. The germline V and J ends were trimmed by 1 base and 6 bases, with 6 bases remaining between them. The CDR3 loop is CASSLNRDGYTF. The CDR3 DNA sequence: TGTGCCAGCAGCTTAAACAGGGATGGCTACACCTTC.

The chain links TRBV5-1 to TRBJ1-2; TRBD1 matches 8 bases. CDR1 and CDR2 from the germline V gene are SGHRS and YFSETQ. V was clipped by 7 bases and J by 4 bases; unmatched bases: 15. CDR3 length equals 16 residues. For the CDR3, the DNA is TGCGCCAGCGGGGGTTCGACAGGGGTGCAGGCCTATGGCTACACCTTC. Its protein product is CASGGSTGVQAYGYTF. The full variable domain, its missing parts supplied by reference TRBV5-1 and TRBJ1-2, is KAGVTQTPRYLIKTRGQQVTLSCSPISGHRSVSWYQQTPGQGLQFLFEYFSETQRNKGNFPGRFSGRQFSNSRSEMNVSTLELGDSALYLCASGGSTGVQAYGYTFGSGTRLTVV.

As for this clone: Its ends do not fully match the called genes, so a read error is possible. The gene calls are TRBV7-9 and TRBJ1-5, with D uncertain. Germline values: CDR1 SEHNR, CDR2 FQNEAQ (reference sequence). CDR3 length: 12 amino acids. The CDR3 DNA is TGTTCCAGCAGCTATACCACGGGGCCCCAGCATTTT. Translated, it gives CSSSYTTGPQHF. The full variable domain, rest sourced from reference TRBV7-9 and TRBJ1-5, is DTGVSQNPRHKITKRGQNVTFRCDPISEHNRLYWYRQTLGQGPEFLTYFQNEAQLEKSRLLSDRFSAERPKGSFSTLEIQRTEQGDSAMYLCSSSYTTGPQHFGDGTRLSIL.

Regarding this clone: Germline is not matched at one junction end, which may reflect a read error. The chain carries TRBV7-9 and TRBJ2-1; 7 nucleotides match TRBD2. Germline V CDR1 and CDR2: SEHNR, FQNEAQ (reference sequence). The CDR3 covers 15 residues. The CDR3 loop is CSSSPRLAAFNEQFF. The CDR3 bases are TGTTCCAGCAGCCCGCGACTAGCCGCGTTCAATGAGCAGTTCTTC.

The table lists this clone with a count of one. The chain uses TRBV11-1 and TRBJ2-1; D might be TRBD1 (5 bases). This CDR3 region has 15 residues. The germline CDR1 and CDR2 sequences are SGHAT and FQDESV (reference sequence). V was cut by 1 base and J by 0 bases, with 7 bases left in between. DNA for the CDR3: TGTGCCAGCAGCTTAGGAAGGGGCTCCTACAATGAGCAGTTCTTC. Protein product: CASSLGRGSYNEQFF.